One and the same sample provided the 9 T cell receptor beta chains below, sequenced in a study of CD8 T cells in ankylosing spondylitis. TCRdb re-derived calls from the 5' RACE reads in MiXCR, one entry per CDR3 protein. The sample includes about 340,000 distinct CDR3 sequences, roughly 14% of them seen just once. The sample consisted of blood, either unsorted or a sorted T cell fraction (not recorded which). These receptors were collected from a male donor with ankylosing spondylitis or in good health (not recorded which).

The rearrangement uses TRBV7-9 and TRBJ1-2; 9 bases align to TRBD1. V dropped 7 bases and J dropped 6; count of bases not matched to a gene: 12. The CDR3 sequence is 15 residues long. The germline V gene has CDR1 SEHNR and CDR2 FQNEAQ (reference sequence). CDR3 DNA sequence: TGTGCCAGCATGGACAGGGGTTCAAACGGGAATGGCTACACCTTC. Residues: CASMDRGSNGNGYTF.

The chain joins TRBV18 to TRBJ2-7; 8 bases agree with TRBD1. The trim removed 2 bases at V and 3 bases at J, leaving 12 bases unmatched. Germline V gene data show CDR1 as KGHSH and CDR2 as LQKENI. The CDR3 has 17 amino acids. This chain's CDR3 is CASSPVMDRVWSYEQYF. CDR3 nucleotides: TGTGCCAGCTCACCAGTAATGGACAGGGTGTGGAGCTACGAGCAGTACTTC.

In this sample, this clonotype turned up a few times. The chain recombines TRBV11-2 with TRBJ2-2, with 7 nucleotides matching TRBD1. Germline CDR1 reads SGHAT; CDR2 reads FQNNGV. CDR3 length: 16 amino acids. Trimming at V came to 1 base and at J to 4 bases, leaving 6 bases not matched to a gene. The CDR3 loop is CASSLVPRGRTGELFF. The CDR3 coding sequence is TGTGCCAGCAGCTTAGTCCCGAGGGGGCGCACCGGGGAGCTGTTTTTT.

This clonotype showed up just a few times. The chain combines TRBV25-1 with TRBJ2-7, with 13 bases lining up with TRBD2. The CDR3 sequence is 16 residues long. The germline V gene encodes CDR1 MGHDK and CDR2 SYGVNS. V lost 2 bases and J lost 2; bases outside the gene matches: 3. CDR3 nucleotide sequence: TGTGCCAGCAGTGAACCTGGGACTAGCGGGACCTACGAGCAGTACTTC. This encodes CASSEPGTSGTYEQYF.

This clonotype was recorded a few times. This chain uses TRBV7-6 with TRBJ2-7; TRBD2 agrees at 7 bases. This CDR3 has 15 amino acids. V shed 6 bases and J 5 bases; nucleotides not matched to a gene: 13. CDR1 and CDR2 (germline): SGHVS, FNYEAQ. This chain's CDR3 is CASRRGLGEGDEQYF. CDR3 nucleotides: TGTGCCAGCAGACGTGGACTAGGGGAAGGTGACGAGCAGTACTTC. Looking up the rest from reference TRBV7-6 and TRBJ2-7 gives the full variable domain: GAGVSQSPRYKVTKRGQDVALRCDPISGHVSLYWYRQALGQGPEFLTYFNYEAQQDKSGLPNDRFSAERPEGSISTLTIQRTEQRDSAMYRCASRRGLGEGDEQYFGPGTRLTVT.

Only a few counts were recorded for this clonotype. The V gene is TRBV5-1, the J gene TRBJ2-5; D is possibly TRBD1 or TRBD2 (6 bases each). The CDR3 loop spans 15 amino acids. V was cut by 2 bases and J by 5 bases, with 16 bases left in between. Germline V CDR1 and CDR2: SGHRS, YFSETQ. The DNA for the CDR3 is TGCGCCAGCAGCTTTAGGGGGGCAGAGTCGGAGACCCAGTACTTC. It is translated as CASSFRGAESETQYF.

The chain couples TRBV29-1 to TRBJ2-7; 8 bases line up with TRBD1. J was trimmed by 4 bases and V by 7 bases; bases with no gene match: 9. The germline gives CDR1 SQVTM, CDR2 ANQGSEA. This CDR3 has 13 amino acids. DNA of the CDR3: TGCAGCGCAGTGACAGGGGCCAGATACGAGCAGTACTTC. Its protein product is CSAVTGARYEQYF.

Only a few counts were recorded for this clonotype. V and J are TRBV20-1 and TRBJ2-1; D perhaps matches TRBD2 (6 bases). Trimming took off 5 bases at V and 7 bases at J, with 18 bases between the two ends. The CDR3 is 14 residues long. Looked up from germline, CDR1 is DFQATT and CDR2 is SNEGSKA (reference sequence). The CDR3 sequence: CSAQEGSGLNEQFF. The DNA for the CDR3 is TGCAGTGCTCAGGAGGGGTCGGGGTTAAATGAGCAGTTCTTC.

This chain joins TRBV5-1 and TRBJ2-5; 9 bases agree with TRBD1. After removal of 1 base from V and 6 bases from J, the junction contained 10 bases not matched to a gene. CDR1 SGHRS and CDR2 YFSETQ come from the germline V gene. The CDR3 is 16 residues long. The CDR3 spells CASSLIPTGGGKTQYF. The DNA of the CDR3 is TGCGCCAGCAGCTTGATACCAACAGGGGGCGGGAAGACCCAGTACTTC. Based on the CDR3 plus reference TRBV5-1 and TRBJ2-5, the full variable domain is KAGVTQTPRYLIKTRGQQVTLSCSPISGHRSVSWYQQTPGQGLQFLFEYFSETQRNKGNFPGRFSGRQFSNSRSEMNVSTLELGDSALYLCASSLIPTGGGKTQYFGPGTRLLVL.